One sample yielded the 8 T cell receptor beta chains listed below, sequenced in a study of blood T cell repertoires in COVID-19. Clones were read by immunoSEQ multiplex PCR, and TCRdb kept only the in-frame ones, dropping some. This table holds more than 60,000 clones, less than 90% found once. The sample taken for sequencing was peripheral blood. The source is a man in his 60s with active or convalescent COVID-19.

For this clone: Other nucleotide sequences from this sample produce the same CDR3. The rearrangement joins TRBV7-2 to TRBJ1-1; TRBD1 agrees at 8 bases. CDR3 length: 14 amino acids. CDR1 and CDR2 (germline): SGHTA, FQGNSA. J was trimmed by 4 bases and V by 1 base; bases with no gene match: 2. This chain's CDR3 is CASSLGTGTTEAFF. The DNA of the CDR3 is TGTGCCAGCAGCTTAGGGACAGGGACCACTGAAGCTTTCTTT.

V usage is TRBV7-2 and J usage is TRBJ1-2, with 8 bases lining up with TRBD1. Germline trimming cut 2 bases from V and 0 bases from J; bases unmatched to any gene: 8. There are 17 residues in the CDR3. Looked up from germline, CDR1 is SGHTA and CDR2 is FQGNSA. Here the CDR3 reads CASSLSDREGANYGYTF. CDR3 nucleotides: TGTGCCAGCAGCTTATCGGACAGGGAAGGAGCTAACTATGGCTACACCTTC.

This clone appeared a single time. V is TRBV19 and J is TRBJ1-1; D remains ambiguous. V gave up 4 bases and J gave up 1 base, with 10 bases separating them. The CDR3 runs to 14 residues. Germline V gene lookup returns CDR1 LNHDA and CDR2 SQIVND (reference sequence). The CDR3 DNA reads TGTGCCAGTAGTAACGAAAGAGCGAACACTGAAGCTTTCTTT. Protein: CASSNERANTEAFF.

The rearrangement links TRBV7-9 to TRBJ1-2, with unresolved D. V was clipped by 1 base and J by 7 bases, with 16 bases between them. The CDR3 runs 15 residues. In germline, CDR1 is SEHNR, CDR2 FQNEAQ (reference sequence). The CDR3 loop is CASSLGAAPVGGYTF. CDR3 bases: TGTGCCAGCAGCTTAGGGGCAGCCCCAGTTGGTGGCTACACCTTC.

This clone was counted a few times. V usage is TRBV20-1 and J usage is TRBJ2-5; D is undetermined. Trimming removed 3 bases at V and 2 bases at J, with 13 bases between. The CDR3 length is 14 residues. Germline CDR1 is DFQATT and CDR2 is SNEGSKA (reference sequence). The CDR3 DNA sequence: TGCAGTGCTAGTTCTGGGCCGTTTCAAGAGACCCAGTACTTC. This gives the protein CSASSGPFQETQYF.

The genes are TRBV27 and TRBJ1-1, with 10 bases fitting TRBD1. After removal of 4 bases from V and 5 bases from J, the junction contained 4 bases not matched to a gene. The germline gives CDR1 MNHEY, CDR2 SMNVEV (reference sequence). The CDR3 runs to 14 residues. The CDR3 loop is CASSWDRGGTEAFF. For the CDR3, the DNA is TGTGCCAGCAGTTGGGACAGGGGAGGGACTGAAGCTTTCTTT.

The chain recombines TRBV10-3 with TRBJ2-1; tentatively, D is TRBD2 (6 bases). The CDR3 runs 15 residues. Trimming cost V 10 bases and J 0 bases, with 16 bases left between them. The germline V gene encodes CDR1 ENHRY and CDR2 SYGVKD. CDR3 in amino acids: CATRTPGSSYNEQFF. The DNA of the CDR3 is TGTGCCACCCGGACACCCGGGAGCTCCTACAATGAGCAGTTCTTC.

The CDR3 DNA is TGTGCCAGCAGCCTCCAACTTGTAGCGGGGGGTTACAATGAGCAGTTCTTC. Protein product: CASSLQLVAGGYNEQFF. The chain has TRBV7-2 and TRBJ2-1; 10 nucleotides align to TRBD2. The CDR3 has 17 amino acids. Germline lookup yields CDR1 SGHTA and CDR2 FQGNSA. With V trimmed by 5 bases and J by 4 bases, 11 bases remained unmatched.